The 9 T cell receptor beta chains below come from one sample, sequenced in a study of control samples from healthy donors and cancer patients. This table comes from immunoSEQ multiplex PCR, and its TCRdb copy is limited to in-frame clones, with some not included. The sample includes around 68,000 clones, 83% of them seen just once. Specimen: blood. The source of these receptors is a man between 60 and 75 years old in good health.

This clone has just one count. V is TRBV18 and J is TRBJ2-3, with D possibly being TRBD2 (5 bases). Germline values: CDR1 KGHSH, CDR2 LQKENI. CDR3 length: 16 residues. The V end was cut by 0 bases, the J end by 0 bases, with 10 bases between. The CDR3 DNA follows: TGTGCCAGCTCACCACCCCGGAGGCTTAGCACAGATACGCAGTATTTT. Translation gives CASSPPRRLSTDTQYF.

The V gene is TRBV3-1 (or the pseudogene TRBV3-2), the J gene TRBJ2-7; D gene ambiguous. CDR1 and CDR2 (germline): LGHDT, YNNKEL (reference sequence). Trimming left V 0 bases short and J 2 bases short, with 8 bases between. The CDR3 extends over 14 amino acids. The CDR3 DNA is TGTGCCAGCAGCCAAGAACACGATACCTACGAGCAGTACTTC. This sequence encodes CASSQEHDTYEQYF.

J is TRBJ2-6 and V is TRBV11-2; D is possibly TRBD1 (5 bases). Germline V gene sequence: CDR1 SGHAT, CDR2 FQNNGV. V was pared by 4 bases and J by 2 bases, with 15 bases between. The CDR3 runs 17 residues. The DNA of the CDR3 is TGTGCCAGCAGCTCACCCTGGGCAGGGCCTGGGGCCAACGTCCTGACTTTC. Translated: CASSSPWAGPGANVLTF.

V usage is TRBV19 and J usage is TRBJ2-1; D unclear. CDR1 and CDR2 from the germline V gene are LNHDA and SQIVND (reference sequence). The CDR3 sequence is 17 residues long. Trimming removed 9 bases at V and 0 bases at J, with 21 bases between. The CDR3 is CASFLNPPGISYNEQFF. CDR3 nucleotides: TGTGCCAGCTTCCTTAACCCCCCGGGTATCTCCTACAATGAGCAGTTCTTC.

The V gene is TRBV11-1, the J gene TRBJ2-7, with 8 bases fitting TRBD2. The CDR3 extends over 15 amino acids. Trimming at V came to 5 bases and at J to 2 bases, leaving 8 bases not matched to a gene. Germline CDR1 reads SGHAT; CDR2 reads FQDESV (reference sequence). CDR3 sequence (DNA): TGTGCCAGCAGCCTTACTAGCGGAGGCACCTACGAGCAGTACTTC. This codes for CASSLTSGGTYEQYF.

The chain uses TRBV7-9 and TRBJ1-1, with D maybe TRBD1 (5 bases). With 4 bases removed from V and 5 bases from J, the gap between germline ends came to 17 bases. This CDR3 spans 15 amino acids. Germline V lookup: CDR1 SEHNR, CDR2 FQNEAQ (reference sequence). CDR3 nucleotides: TGTGCCAGCAGCTACCTTGTGGACATAGGGACTGAAGCTTTCTTT. Its protein is CASSYLVDIGTEAFF.

The J gene is TRBJ2-7, the V gene TRBV7-2; 8 bases map to TRBD1. V was clipped by 5 bases and J by 3 bases; unmatched bases: 9. The germline V gene encodes CDR1 SGHTA and CDR2 FQGNSA. The CDR3 extends over 15 amino acids. For the CDR3, the DNA is TGTGCCAGCAGCGTCCTAGGACAGGGAGTCTACGAGCAGTACTTC. Amino acids: CASSVLGQGVYEQYF.

V is TRBV2 and J is TRBJ2-2; 7 nucleotides agree with TRBD1. The CDR3 runs to 15 residues. V lost 6 bases, J lost 4 bases, and 8 bases stayed unmatched. Germline V lookup: CDR1 SNHLY, CDR2 FYNNEI. The CDR3, as DNA: TGTGCCAGCAGAACTACAGGGGTGGCCACCGGGGAGCTGTTTTTT. The encoded protein is CASRTTGVATGELFF.

The V and J genes are TRBV19 and TRBJ2-5; D ambiguous. Germline values: CDR1 LNHDA, CDR2 SQIVND (reference sequence). V shed 8 bases and J shed 2 bases, with 12 bases lying between them. This CDR3 region has 13 residues. This CDR3 is CASGQFLQETQYF. In DNA, the CDR3 is TGTGCCAGTGGCCAGTTCTTACAAGAGACCCAGTACTTC.